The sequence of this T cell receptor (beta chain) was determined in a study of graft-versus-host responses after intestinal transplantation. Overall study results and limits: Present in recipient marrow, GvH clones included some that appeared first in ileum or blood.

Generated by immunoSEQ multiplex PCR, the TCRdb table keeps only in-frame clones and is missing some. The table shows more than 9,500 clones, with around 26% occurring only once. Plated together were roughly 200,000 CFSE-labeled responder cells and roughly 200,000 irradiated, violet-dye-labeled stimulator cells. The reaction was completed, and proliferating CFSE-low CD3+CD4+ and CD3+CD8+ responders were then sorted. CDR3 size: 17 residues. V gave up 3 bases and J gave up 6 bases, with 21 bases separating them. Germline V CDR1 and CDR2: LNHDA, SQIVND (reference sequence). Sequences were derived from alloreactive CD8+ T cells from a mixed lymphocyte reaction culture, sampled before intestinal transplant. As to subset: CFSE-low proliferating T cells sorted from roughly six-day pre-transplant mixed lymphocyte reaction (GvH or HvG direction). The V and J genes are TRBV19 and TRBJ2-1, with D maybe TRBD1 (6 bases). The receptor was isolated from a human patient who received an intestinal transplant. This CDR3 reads CASSIPPTGPLPNEQFF. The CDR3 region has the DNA TGTGCCAGTAGTATTCCCCCCACAGGGCCTTTACCCAATGAGCAGTTCTTC.